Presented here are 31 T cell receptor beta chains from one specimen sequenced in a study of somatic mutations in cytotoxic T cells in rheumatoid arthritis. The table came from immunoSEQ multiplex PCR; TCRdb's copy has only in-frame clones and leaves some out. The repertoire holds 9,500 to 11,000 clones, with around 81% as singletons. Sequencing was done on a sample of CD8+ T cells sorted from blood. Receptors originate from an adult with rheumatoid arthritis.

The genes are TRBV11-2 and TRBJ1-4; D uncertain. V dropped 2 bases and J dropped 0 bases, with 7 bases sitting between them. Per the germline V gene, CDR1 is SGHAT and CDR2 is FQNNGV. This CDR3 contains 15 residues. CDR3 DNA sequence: TGTGCCAGCAGCTTATACGGAGCAACTAATGAAAAACTGTTTTTT. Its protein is CASSLYGATNEKLFF.

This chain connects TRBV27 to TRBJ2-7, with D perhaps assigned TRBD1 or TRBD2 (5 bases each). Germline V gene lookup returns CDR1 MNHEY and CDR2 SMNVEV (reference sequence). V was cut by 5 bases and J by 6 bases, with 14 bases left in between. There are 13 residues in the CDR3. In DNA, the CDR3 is TGTGCCAGCAGTCCAGACCGGGACCTCGAGCAGTACTTC. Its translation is CASSPDRDLEQYF.

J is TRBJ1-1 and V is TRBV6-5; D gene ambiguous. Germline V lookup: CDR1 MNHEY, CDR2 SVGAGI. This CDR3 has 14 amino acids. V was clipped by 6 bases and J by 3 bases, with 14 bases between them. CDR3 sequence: CASRPPPEDTEAFF. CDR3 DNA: TGTGCCAGCAGACCACCCCCCGAGGACACTGAAGCTTTCTTT.

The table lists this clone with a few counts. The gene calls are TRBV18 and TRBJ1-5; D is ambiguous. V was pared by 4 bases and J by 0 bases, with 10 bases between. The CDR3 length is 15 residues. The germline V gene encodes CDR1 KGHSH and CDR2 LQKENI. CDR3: CASSQDGDSNQPQHF. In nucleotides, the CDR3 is TGTGCCAGCTCACAGGACGGGGATAGCAATCAGCCCCAGCATTTT. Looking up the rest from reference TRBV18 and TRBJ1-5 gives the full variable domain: NAGVMQNPRHLVRRRGQEARLRCSPMKGHSHVYWYRQLPEEGLKFMVYLQKENIIDESGMPKERFSAEFPKEGPSILRIQQVVRGDSAAYFCASSQDGDSNQPQHFGDGTRLSIL.

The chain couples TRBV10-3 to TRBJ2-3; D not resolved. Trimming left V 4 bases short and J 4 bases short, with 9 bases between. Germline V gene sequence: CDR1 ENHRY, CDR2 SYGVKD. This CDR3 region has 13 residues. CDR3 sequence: CAISGNSADTQYF. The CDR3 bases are TGTGCCATCAGTGGAAACAGTGCAGATACGCAGTATTTT.

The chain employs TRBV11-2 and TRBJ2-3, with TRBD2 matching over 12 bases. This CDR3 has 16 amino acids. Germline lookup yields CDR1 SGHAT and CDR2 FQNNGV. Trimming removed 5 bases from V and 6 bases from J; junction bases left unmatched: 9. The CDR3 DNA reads TGTGCCAGCAGCCGCCCGGGGACTAGCGGGTATGATACGCAGTATTTT. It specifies CASSRPGTSGYDTQYF. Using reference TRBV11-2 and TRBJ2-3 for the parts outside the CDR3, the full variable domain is EAGVAQSPRYKIIEKRQSVAFWCNPISGHATLYWYQQILGQGPKLLIQFQNNGVVDDSQLPKDRFSAERLKGVDSTLKIQPAKLEDSAVYLCASSRPGTSGYDTQYFGPGTRLTVL.

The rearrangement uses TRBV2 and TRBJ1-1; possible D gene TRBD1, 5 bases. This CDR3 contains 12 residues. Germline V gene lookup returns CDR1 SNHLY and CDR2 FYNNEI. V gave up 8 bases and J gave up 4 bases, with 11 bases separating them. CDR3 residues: CASPRGGTEAFF. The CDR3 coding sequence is TGTGCCAGCCCCCGGGGGGGCACTGAAGCTTTCTTT.

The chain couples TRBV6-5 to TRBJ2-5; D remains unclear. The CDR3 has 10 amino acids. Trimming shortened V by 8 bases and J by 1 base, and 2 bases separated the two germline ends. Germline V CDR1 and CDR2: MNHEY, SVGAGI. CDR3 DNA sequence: TGTGCCAGCGGCCAAGAGACCCAGTACTTC. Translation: CASGQETQYF.

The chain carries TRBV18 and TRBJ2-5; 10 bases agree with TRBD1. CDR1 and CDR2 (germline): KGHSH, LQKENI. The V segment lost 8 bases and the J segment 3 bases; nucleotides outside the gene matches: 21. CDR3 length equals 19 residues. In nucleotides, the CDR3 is TGTGCCAGCGCTCCGGGACAGGGGTACCTTAGCGGTCAAAAAGAGACCCAGTACTTC. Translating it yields CASAPGQGYLSGQKETQYF.

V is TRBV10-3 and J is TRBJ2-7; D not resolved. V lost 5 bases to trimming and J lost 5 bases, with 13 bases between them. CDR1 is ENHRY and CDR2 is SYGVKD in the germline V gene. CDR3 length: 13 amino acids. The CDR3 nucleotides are TGTGCCATCAGTCGGGTTTCTTCGGACGAGCAGTACTTC. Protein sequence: CAISRVSSDEQYF.

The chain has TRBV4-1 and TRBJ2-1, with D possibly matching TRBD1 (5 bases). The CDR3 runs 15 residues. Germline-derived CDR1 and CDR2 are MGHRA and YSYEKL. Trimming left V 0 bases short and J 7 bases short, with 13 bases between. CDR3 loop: CASSQEPPQGNEQFF. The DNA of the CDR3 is TGCGCCAGCAGCCAAGAACCCCCCCAGGGTAATGAGCAGTTCTTC.

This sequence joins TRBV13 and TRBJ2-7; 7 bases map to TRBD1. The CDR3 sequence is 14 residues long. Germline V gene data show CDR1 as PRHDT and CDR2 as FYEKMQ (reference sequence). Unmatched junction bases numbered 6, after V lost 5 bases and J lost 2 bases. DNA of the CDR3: TGTGCCAGCAGCAGGATGGGACAGCCCTACGAGCAGTACTTC. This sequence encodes CASSRMGQPYEQYF.

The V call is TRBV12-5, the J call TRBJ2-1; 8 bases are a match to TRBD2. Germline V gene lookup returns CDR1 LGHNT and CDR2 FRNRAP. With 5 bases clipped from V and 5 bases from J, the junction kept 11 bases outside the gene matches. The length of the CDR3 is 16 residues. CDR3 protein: CASGPPPGGPDNEQFF. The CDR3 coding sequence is TGTGCTAGTGGTCCCCCTCCGGGGGGGCCGGACAATGAGCAGTTCTTC.

The CDR3 here is CASSGGGGGLTDTQYF. As DNA, the CDR3 is TGTGCCAGCAGCGGCGGAGGGGGGGGTCTCACAGATACGCAGTATTTT. The chain carries TRBV9 and TRBJ2-3; TRBD2 might be the D (7 bases). The germline V gene has CDR1 SGDLS and CDR2 YYNGEE. The V gene lost 3 bases and the J gene lost 2 bases, with 16 bases spanning the gap. The CDR3 has 16 residues.

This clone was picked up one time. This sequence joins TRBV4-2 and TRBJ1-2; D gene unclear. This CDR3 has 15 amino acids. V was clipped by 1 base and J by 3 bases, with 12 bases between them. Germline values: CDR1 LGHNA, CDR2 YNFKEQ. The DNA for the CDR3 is TGTGCCAGCAGCCAAGCCTCGGTAGCATACTATGGCTACACCTTC. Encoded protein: CASSQASVAYYGYTF.

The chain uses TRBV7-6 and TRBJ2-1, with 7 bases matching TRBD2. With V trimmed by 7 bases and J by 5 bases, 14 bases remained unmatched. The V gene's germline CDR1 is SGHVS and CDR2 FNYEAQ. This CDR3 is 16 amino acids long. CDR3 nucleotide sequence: TGTGCCAGCACTCTAGTCTTTGTGGGAGGGAACAATGAGCAGTTCTTC. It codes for CASTLVFVGGNNEQFF.

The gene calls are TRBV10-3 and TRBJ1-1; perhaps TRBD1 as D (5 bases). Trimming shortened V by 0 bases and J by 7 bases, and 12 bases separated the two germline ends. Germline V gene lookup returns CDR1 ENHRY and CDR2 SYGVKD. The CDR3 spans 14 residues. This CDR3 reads CAISESTTAHEAFF. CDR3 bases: TGTGCCATCAGTGAGTCGACGACAGCGCATGAAGCTTTCTTT.

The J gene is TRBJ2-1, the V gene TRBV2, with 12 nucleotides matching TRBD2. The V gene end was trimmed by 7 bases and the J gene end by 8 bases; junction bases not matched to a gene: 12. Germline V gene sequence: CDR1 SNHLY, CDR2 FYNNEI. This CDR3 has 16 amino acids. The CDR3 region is CASNYLAGGPGDEQFF. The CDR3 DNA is TGTGCCAGCAATTACCTAGCGGGGGGGCCTGGCGATGAGCAGTTCTTC.

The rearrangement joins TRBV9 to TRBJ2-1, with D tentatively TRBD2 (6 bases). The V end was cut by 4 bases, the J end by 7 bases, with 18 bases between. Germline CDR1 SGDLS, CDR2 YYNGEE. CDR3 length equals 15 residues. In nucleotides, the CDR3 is TGTGCCAGCAGCCCCTCCGGACTAAGGTTGAATGAGCAGTTCTTC. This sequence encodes CASSPSGLRLNEQFF.

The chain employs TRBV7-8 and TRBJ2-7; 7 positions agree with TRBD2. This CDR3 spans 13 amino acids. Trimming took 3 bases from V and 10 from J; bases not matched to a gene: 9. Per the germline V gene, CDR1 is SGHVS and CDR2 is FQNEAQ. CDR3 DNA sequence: TGTGCCAGCAGCTTTGGGTCCGGGAGGTTACAGTACTTC. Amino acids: CASSFGSGRLQYF.

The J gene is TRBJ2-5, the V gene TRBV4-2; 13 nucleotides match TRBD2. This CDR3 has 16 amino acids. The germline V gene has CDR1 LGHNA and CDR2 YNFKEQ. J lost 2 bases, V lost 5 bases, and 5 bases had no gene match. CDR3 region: CASSEGTSGEQETQYF. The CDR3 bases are TGTGCCAGCAGCGAAGGGACTAGCGGGGAGCAAGAGACCCAGTACTTC.

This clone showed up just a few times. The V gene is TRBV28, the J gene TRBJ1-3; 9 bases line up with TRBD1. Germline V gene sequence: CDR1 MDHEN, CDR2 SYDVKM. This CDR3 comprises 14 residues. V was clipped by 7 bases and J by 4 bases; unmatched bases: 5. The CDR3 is CASTGTGLGNTIYF. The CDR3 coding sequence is TGTGCCAGCACTGGGACAGGGCTAGGAAACACCATATATTTT.

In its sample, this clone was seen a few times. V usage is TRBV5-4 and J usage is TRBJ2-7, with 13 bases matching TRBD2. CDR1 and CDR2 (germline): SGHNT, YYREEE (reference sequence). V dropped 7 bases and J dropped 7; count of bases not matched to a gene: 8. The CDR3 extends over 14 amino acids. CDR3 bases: TGTGCCAGCCCCACTAGCGGGAGGGCCGGGGAGCAGTACTTC. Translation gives CASPTSGRAGEQYF.

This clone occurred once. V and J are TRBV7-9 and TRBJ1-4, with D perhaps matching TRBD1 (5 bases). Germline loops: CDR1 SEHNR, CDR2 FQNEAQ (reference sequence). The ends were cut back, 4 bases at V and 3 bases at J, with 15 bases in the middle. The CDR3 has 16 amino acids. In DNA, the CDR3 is TGTGCCAGCAGCTCGCCCCCGGGGGAAGCTAATGAAAAACTGTTTTTT. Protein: CASSSPPGEANEKLFF.

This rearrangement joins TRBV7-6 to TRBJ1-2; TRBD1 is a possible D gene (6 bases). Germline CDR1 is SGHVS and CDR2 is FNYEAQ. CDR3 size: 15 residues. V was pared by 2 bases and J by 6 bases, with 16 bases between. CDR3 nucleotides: TGTGCCAGCAGCTTATTGCCAGGGGAGGATCATGGCTACACCTTC. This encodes CASSLLPGEDHGYTF.

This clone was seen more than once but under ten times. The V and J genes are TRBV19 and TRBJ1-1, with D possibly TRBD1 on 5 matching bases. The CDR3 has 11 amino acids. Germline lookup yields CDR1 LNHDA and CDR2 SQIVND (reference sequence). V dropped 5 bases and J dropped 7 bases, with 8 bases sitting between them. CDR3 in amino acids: CASSSGLEAFF. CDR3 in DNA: TGTGCCAGTAGTTCGGGACTTGAAGCTTTCTTT.

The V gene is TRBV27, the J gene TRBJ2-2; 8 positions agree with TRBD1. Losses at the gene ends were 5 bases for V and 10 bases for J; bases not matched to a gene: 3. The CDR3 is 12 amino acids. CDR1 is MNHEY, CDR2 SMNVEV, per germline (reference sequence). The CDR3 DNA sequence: TGTGCCAGCAGTGGACAGGGTGTGGAGCTGTTTTTT. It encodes CASSGQGVELFF.

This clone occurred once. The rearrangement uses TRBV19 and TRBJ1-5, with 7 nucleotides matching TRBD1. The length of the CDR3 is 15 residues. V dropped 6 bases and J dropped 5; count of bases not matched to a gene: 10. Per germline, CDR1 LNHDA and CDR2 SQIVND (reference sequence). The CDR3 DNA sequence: TGTGCCAGTAGCTCTCAGGGGGATTCCTATCAGCCCCAGCATTTT. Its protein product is CASSSQGDSYQPQHF.

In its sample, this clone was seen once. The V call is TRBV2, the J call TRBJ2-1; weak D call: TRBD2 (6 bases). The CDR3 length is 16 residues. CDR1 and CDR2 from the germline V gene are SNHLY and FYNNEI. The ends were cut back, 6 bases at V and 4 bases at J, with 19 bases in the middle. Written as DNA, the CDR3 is TGTGCCAGCAGCGCGACGGGGACTTTCCGGTACAATGAGCAGTTCTTC. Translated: CASSATGTFRYNEQFF.

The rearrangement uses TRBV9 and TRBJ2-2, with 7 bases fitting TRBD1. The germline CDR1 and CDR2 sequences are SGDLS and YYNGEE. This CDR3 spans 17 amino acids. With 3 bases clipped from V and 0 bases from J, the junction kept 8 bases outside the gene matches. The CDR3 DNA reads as TGTGCCAGCAGCGACCCGAGACAGGGTACGAACACCGGGGAGCTGTTTTTT. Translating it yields CASSDPRQGTNTGELFF.

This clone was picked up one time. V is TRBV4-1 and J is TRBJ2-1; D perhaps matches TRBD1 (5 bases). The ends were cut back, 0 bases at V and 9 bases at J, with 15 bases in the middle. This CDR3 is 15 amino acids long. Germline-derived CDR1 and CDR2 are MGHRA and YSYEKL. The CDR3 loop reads CASSQDGEGASEQFF. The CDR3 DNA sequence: TGCGCCAGCAGCCAAGATGGTGAAGGGGCGAGTGAGCAGTTCTTC.